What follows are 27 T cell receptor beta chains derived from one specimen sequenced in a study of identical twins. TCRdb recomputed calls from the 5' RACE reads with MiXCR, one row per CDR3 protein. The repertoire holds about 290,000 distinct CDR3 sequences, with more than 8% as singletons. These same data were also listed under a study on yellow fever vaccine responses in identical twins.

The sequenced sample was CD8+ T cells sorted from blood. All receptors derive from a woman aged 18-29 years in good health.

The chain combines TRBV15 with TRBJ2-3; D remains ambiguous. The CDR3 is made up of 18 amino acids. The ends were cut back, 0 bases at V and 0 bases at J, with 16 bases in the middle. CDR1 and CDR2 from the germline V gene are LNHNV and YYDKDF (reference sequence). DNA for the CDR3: TGTGCCACCAGCAGAGAGTCGCGGAGCTTGACGAGCACAGATACGCAGTATTTT. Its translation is CATSRESRSLTSTDTQYF.

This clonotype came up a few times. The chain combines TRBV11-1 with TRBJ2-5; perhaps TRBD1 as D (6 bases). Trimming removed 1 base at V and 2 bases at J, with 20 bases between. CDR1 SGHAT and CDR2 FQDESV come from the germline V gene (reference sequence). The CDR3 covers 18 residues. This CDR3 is CASSLVVTDSQWQETQYF. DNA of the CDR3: TGTGCCAGCAGCTTAGTGGTTACGGACAGTCAATGGCAAGAGACCCAGTACTTC.

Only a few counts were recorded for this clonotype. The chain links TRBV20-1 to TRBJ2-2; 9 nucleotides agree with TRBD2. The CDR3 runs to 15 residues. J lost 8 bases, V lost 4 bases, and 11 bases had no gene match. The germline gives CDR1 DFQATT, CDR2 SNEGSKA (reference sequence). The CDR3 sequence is CSATLLGTSSGELFF. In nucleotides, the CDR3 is TGCAGTGCTACACTCCTCGGGACTAGCAGTGGGGAGCTGTTTTTT.

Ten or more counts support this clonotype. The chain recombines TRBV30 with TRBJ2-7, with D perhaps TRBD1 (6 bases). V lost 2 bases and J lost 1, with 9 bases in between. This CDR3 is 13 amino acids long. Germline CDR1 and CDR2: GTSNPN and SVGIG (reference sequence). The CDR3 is CAWSIGQSYEQYF. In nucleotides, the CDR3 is TGTGCCTGGAGTATTGGACAGTCCTACGAGCAGTACTTC. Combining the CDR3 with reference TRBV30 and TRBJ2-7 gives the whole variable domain SQTIHQWPATLVQPVGSPLSLECTVEGTSNPNLYWYRQAAGRGLQLLFYSVGIGQISSEVPQNLSASRPQDRQFILSSKKLLLSDSGFYLCAWSIGQSYEQYFGPGTRLTVT.

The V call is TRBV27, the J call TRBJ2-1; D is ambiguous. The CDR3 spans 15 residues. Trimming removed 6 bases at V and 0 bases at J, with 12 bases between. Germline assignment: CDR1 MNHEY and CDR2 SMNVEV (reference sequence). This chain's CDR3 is CASRNDISSYNEQFF. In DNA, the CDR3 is TGTGCCAGCAGGAACGATATTTCCTCCTACAATGAGCAGTTCTTC.

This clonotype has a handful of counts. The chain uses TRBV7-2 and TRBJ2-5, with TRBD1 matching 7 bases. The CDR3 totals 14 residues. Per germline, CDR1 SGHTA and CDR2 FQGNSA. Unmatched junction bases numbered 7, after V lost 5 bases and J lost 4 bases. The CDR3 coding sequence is TGTGCCAGCAGCCCGACAGGGCCCCCAGAGACCCAGTACTTC. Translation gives CASSPTGPPETQYF.

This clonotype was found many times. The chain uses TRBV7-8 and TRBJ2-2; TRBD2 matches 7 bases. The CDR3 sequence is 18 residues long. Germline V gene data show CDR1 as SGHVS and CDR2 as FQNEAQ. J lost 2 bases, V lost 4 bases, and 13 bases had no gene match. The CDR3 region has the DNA TGTGCCAGCAGCTACCCGCGGAGCGGGGAGATAAACACCGGGGAGCTGTTTTTT. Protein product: CASSYPRSGEINTGELFF.

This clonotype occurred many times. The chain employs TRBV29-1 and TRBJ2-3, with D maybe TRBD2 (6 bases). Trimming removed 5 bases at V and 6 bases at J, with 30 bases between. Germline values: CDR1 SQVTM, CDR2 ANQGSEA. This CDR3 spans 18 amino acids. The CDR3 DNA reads TGCAGCGTTAACAATACCCCGGACCCAACTAGCCTGAAGGATACGCAGTATTTT. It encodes CSVNNTPDPTSLKDTQYF.

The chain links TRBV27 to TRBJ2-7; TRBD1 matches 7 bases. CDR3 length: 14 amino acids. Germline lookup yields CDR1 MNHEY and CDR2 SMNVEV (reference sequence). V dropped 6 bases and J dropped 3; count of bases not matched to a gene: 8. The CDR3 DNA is TGTGCCAGCAGGCTAGGGGGACAGAGCTACGAGCAGTACTTC. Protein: CASRLGGQSYEQYF.

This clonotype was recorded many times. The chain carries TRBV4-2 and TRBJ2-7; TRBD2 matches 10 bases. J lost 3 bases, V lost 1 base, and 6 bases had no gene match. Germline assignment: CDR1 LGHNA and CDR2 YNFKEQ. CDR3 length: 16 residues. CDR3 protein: CASSQGTSGDYYEQYF. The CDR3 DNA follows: TGTGCCAGCAGCCAAGGGACTAGCGGAGACTACTACGAGCAGTACTTC.

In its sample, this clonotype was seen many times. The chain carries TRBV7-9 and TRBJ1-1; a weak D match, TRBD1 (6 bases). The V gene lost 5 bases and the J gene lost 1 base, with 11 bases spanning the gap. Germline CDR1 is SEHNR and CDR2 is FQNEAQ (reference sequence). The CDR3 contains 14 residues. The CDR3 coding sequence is TGTGCCAGCAGCGTCACAGGGCAGAACACTGAAGCTTTCTTT. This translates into CASSVTGQNTEAFF.

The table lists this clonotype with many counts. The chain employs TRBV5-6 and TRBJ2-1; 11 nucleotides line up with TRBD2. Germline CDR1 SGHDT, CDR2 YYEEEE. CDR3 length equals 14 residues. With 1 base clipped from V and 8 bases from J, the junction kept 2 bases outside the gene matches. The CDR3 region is CASSLLAGGDEQFF. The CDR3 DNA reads TGTGCCAGCAGCTTGCTAGCGGGGGGAGATGAGCAGTTCTTC.

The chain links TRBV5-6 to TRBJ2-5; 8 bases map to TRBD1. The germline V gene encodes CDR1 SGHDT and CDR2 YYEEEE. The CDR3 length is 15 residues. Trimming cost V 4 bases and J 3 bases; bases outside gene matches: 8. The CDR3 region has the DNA TGTGCCAGCAGCCCGTACGAACAGGGGGAAGAGACCCAGTACTTC. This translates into CASSPYEQGEETQYF. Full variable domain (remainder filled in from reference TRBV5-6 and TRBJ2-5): DAGVTQSPTHLIKTRGQQVTLRCSPKSGHDTVSWYQQALGQGPQFIFQYYEEEERQRGNFPDRFSGHQFPNYSSELNVNALLLGDSALYLCASSPYEQGEETQYFGPGTRLLVL.

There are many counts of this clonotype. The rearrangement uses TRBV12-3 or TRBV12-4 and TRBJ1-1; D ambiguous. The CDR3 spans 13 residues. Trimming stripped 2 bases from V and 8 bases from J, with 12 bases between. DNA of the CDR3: TGTGCCAGCAGTTTATCCCTTTCATGGGAAGCTTTCTTT. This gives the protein CASSLSLSWEAFF.

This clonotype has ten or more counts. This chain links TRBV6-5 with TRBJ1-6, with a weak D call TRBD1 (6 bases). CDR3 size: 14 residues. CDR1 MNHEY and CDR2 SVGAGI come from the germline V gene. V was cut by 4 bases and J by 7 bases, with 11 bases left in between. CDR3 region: CASSLTGANSPLHF. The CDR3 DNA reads TGTGCCAGCAGTTTAACGGGGGCCAATTCACCCCTCCACTTT.

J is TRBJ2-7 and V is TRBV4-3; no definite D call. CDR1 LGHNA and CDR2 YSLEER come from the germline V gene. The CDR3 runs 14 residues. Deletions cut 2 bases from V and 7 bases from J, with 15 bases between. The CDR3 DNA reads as TGCGCCAGCAGCCAACACCTCCCCGGGCGGGAGCAGTACTTC. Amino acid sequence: CASSQHLPGREQYF.

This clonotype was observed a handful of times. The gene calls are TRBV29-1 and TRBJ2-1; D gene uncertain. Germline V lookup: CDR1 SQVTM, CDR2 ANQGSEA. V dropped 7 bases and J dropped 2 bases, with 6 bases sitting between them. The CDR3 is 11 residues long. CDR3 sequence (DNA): TGCAGCGAGATTACCTACAATGAGCAGTTCTTC. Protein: CSEITYNEQFF.

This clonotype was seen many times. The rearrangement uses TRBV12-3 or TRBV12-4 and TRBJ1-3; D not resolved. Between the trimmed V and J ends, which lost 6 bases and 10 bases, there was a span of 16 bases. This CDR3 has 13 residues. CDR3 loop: CASSLPLESTIYF. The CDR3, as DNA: TGTGCCAGCAGCCTTCCCCTGGAATCTACCATATATTTT.

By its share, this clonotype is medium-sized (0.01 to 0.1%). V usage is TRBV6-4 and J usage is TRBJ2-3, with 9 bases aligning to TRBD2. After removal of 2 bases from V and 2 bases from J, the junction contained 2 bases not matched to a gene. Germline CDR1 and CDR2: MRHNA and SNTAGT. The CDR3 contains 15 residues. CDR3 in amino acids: CASSDASGDTDTQYF. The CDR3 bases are TGTGCCAGCAGTGACGCTAGCGGGGACACAGATACGCAGTATTTT.

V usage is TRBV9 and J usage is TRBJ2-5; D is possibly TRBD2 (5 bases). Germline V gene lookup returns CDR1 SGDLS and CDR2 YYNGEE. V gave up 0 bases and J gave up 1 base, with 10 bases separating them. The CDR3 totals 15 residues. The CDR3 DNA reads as TGTGCCAGCAGCGTAGACGGGAACAGCCAAGAGACCCAGTACTTC. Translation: CASSVDGNSQETQYF. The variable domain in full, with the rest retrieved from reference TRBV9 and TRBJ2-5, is DSGVTQTPKHLITATGQRVTLRCSPRSGDLSVYWYQQSLDQGLQFLIQYYNGEERAKGNILERFSAQQFPDLHSELNLSSLELGDSALYFCASSVDGNSQETQYFGPGTRLLVL.

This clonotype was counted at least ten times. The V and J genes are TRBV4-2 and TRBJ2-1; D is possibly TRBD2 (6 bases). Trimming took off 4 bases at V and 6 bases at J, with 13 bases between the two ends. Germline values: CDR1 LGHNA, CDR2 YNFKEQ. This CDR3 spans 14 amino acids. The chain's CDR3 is CASSLDGGINEQFF. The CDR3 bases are TGTGCCAGCAGCCTAGACGGCGGGATCAATGAGCAGTTCTTC.

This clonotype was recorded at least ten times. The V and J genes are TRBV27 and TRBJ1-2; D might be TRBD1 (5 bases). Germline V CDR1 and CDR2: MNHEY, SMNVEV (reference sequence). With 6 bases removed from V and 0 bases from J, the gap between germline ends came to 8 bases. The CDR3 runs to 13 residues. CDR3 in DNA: TGTGCCAGCAGGGACATACCTAACTATGGCTACACCTTC. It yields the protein CASRDIPNYGYTF.

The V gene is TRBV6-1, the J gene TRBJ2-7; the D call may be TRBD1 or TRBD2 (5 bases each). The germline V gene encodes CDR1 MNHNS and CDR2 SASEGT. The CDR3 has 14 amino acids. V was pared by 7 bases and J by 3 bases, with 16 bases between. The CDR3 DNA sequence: TGTGCCAGCACCCCCTCCATGGGGGACTACGAGCAGTACTTC. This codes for CASTPSMGDYEQYF.

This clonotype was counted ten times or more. The CDR3 protein is CASSQDRLAGLGETQYF. Here the CDR3 DNA reads TGTGCCAGCAGCCAAGATCGCCTAGCGGGGTTGGGAGAGACCCAGTACTTC. The chain joins TRBV3-1 to TRBJ2-5; 9 bases match TRBD2. The germline V gene has CDR1 LGHDT and CDR2 YNNKEL (reference sequence). The ends lost 0 bases at V and 4 bases at J; junction bases unmatched: 9. The CDR3 spans 17 residues.

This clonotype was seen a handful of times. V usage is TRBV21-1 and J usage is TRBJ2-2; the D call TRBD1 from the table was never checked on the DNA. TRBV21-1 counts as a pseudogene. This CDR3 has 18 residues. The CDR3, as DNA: TGTGCCAGCAGCAAAGATCTCTGGGACAGGGGGAGTGACGGGGAGCTGTTTTTT. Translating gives CASSKDLWDRGSDGELFF.

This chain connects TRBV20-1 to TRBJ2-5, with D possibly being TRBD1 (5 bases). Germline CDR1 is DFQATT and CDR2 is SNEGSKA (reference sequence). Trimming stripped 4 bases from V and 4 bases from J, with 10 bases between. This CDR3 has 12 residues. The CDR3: CSANQGGETQYF. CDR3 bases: TGCAGTGCTAATCAGGGTGGAGAGACCCAGTACTTC.

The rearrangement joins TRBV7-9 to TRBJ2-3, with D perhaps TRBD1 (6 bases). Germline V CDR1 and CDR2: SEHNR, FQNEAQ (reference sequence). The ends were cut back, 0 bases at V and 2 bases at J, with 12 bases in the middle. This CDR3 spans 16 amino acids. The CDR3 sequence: CASSLAPDRPTDTQYF. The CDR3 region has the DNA TGTGCCAGCAGCTTAGCCCCTGACAGGCCCACAGATACGCAGTATTTT.